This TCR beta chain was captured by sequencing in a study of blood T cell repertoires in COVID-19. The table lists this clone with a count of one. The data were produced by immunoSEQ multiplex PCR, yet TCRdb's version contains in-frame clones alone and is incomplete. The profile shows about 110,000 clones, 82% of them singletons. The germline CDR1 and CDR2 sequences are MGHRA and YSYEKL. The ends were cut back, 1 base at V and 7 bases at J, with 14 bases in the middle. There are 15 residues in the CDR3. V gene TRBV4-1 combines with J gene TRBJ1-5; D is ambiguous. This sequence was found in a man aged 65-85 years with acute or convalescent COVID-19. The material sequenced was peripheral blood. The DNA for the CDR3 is TGCGCCAGCAGCCAAGGAGGTAGAGGTGGCCAGCCCCAGCATTTT. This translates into CASSQGGRGGQPQHF.